Detailed here is one T cell receptor (beta chain). Its antigen target is currently unknown. Base-call qualities are not available, and no considerably larger clone is one nucleotide away. The cohort was made up of around 720 healthy bone marrow donors. At the time of sampling, every cohort member was nominally healthy, though immune exposures that went unrecorded were likely present. The donor was CMV seropositive and was included in the group of 289 seropositive cohort members. A peripheral blood sample was collected from each donor, and TCR beta sequencing was performed on peripheral blood mononuclear cells. Genomic DNA was extracted from the blood cell samples with the Qiagen DNeasy Blood Extraction Kit. The method behind the library was the immunoSEQ multiplex PCR assay. For the multiplex PCR, a mixture combining 60 forward primers for TCR Vbeta segments and 13 reverse primers for TCR Jbeta segments was used. The CDR3 region of rearranged TCR beta genes was amplified from genomic DNA with a multiplex PCR assay. On the Illumina HiSeq System, the amplified TCR beta libraries were sequenced as 87-base-pair reads. The source study handled its data this way. Across the 640 or so repertoires, a later analysis counted tens of millions of unique TCR beta chains, 8.5 million to 12 million of which were shared by at least two donors. Raw reads were error-corrected and collapsed into unique sequences by a nearest-neighbor algorithm in which closely related sequences were merged to remove PCR and sequencing errors. To assign V, D and J gene segments, CDR3 sequences were aligned to IMGT reference sequences. For a sequence to be retained, a match of at least six nucleotides to both a V gene segment and a J gene segment was required. Rearrangements were classified as productive when the CDR3 lacked stop codons and remained in frame with V and J, and all other rearrangements were classified as non-productive. CDR3 was defined according to IMGT convention as the region running from the second conserved V-encoded cysteine to the conserved J-encoded phenylalanine. The earlier analysis of approximately 590 of the donors excluded any sequence lacking an unambiguous match to a single V gene segment. An earlier analysis of a few hundred of the donors called V segments functional above 56.7% productive rearrangements and segregating when the between-donor standard deviation exceeded 5%. A statistical classification framework was built for diagnosing cytomegalovirus status from the catalog of TCR beta chain sequences. In a later analysis, TCR nucleotide sequences were compared against IMGT/GENE-DB human TR gene sequences so that V and J genes could be assigned. A later analysis assigned CDR3 sequences and most-parsimonious VDJ recombination scenarios with the TCRdist pipeline. In a later analysis, each TCR beta chain was defined by its CDR3 amino acid sequence together with its V-gene family, and reads lacking a unique V-gene family were excluded. A later analysis removed 550 to 700 highly shared, low-generation-probability nucleotide sequences to deal with suspected cross-contamination and a sequencing artifact. A later analysis calculated a clonal expansion index for each public chain from normalized within-repertoire ranks of inferred template counts. In a later analysis, generation probabilities were computed with a VDJ recombination model fitted to out-of-frame rearrangements, and the resulting probabilities were checked against IGoR. Hypergeometric tests were used in a later analysis to score TCR-TCR, TCR-HLA and TCR-CMV co-occurrence, with a repertoire-size bias correction applied to the TCR pairs. A later analysis estimated false discovery rates by permuting HLA or CMV assignments 20 times. In a later analysis, co-occurring TCRs were grouped with DBSCAN, and TCRdist sequence similarity was added when clustering was performed within HLA-allele-positive subsets. For co-occurrence clustering, repertoires with fewer than 30,000 or more than 120,000 public chains were excluded, along with about five repertoires with anomalous nucleotide sharing. The immuneACCESS repertoire file appears here via TCRdb, limited to in-frame rearrangements. These files lack a portion of the clones; in checked studies, under half of the deficit traces to unresolved V genes, and the cause of the others is not known. V, J and clone size derive from that table, while D and trimming were established from the DNA sequence. Counted in this sample were 85,000 to 130,000 clones; around 74% of them appeared once. Of the sample, less than 15% falls within the top ten clones.

The data belong to a study of cytomegalovirus exposure and HLA in healthy donors (dated by TCRdb to the late 2010s). For the study in its entirety: An earlier analysis of some 600 of the donors reported 276 Gb of sequence data and around 110 million unique TCR beta sequences obtained from 150 million to 200 million T cells. An early release that covered several hundred HLA-typed donors contained 250 to 350 gigabases of sequencing data and approximately 85 million unique TCR sequences. The genetic ancestry cluster associated with self-reported Caucasian donors included over 80% of the 300 to 400 genotyped donors. The study was designed to test whether signatures of past pathogen exposure could be identified by cataloging public T cell receptors. The study profiled the T cell repertoires of 666 subjects by immunosequencing and related them to cytomegalovirus serostatus. Besides the first cohort of 666 subjects, a separate validation cohort made up of 120 different subjects was used. High-throughput TCR immunosequencing, statistical association of individual TCRs with disease status, and machine learning were combined to predict cytomegalovirus infection status. In a later analysis, previously published TCR beta repertoires from 500 to 750 donors were re-analyzed and high-resolution HLA genotyping was added so that TCR occurrence patterns could be studied. In the later analysis, no new phenotypic data were used to find candidate immune exposures; instead, reliance was placed on TCR beta sequences and their occurrence across donors. An earlier analysis of around 580 of the donors used high-throughput TCR beta sequencing to judge whether each TCR beta V gene segment behaved as functional or pseudogenic. Alongside the repertoire data, information on donor age, sex, ethnicity and CMV serostatus was compiled. Genome-wide SNP genotypes for about 65% of the roughly 670 donors were used in a later genetic analysis, which treated that subset as a discovery cohort. Every discovery cohort repertoire had been produced on one sequencing platform. Class I and class II HLA loci were covered by the typing at four-digit resolution. Typing coverage differed by locus: A, B, C, DRB1 and DQB1 were typed in roughly 620-640 donors, DQA1 in 522, DPA1 in 600 to 610, and DPB1 in around 440. Roughly 5 DR-DQ haplotypes were handled as single units for association and clustering because linkage in the cohort was strong. On average, roughly 250,000 unique TCR beta nucleotide sequences were sequenced per donor among a few hundred genotyped donors of the cohort, with 15% to 20% of those sequences being non-productive. Overall results and qualifications from the work: The only immune exposure information available for the cohort was CMV serostatus. The classifier was reported to diagnose cytomegalovirus status with high specificity and sensitivity in both the original and validation cohorts. A later genetic analysis reported fewer N-insertions in productive TCRs among donors in an Asian-associated ancestry cluster than the roughly 720-donor mean. In the study, 164 TCR beta chains were listed as associated with cytomegalovirus. A cluster of highly shared sequence variants was judged likely to be a technical artifact of the sequencing pipeline. An earlier analysis of roughly 570 of the donors showed that most TCR beta V segments appeared in productive rearrangements either about 90% or about 30% of the time, which broadly matched IMGT annotations. The cohort was sequenced for TCR beta chains only, and without alpha or paired-chain data the features that could be detected were limited. Several of the top co-occurrence clusters appeared to be linked to parvovirus B19, influenza, CMV and Epstein-Barr virus, according to a later analysis. According to a later analysis, most CMV-associated TCR beta chains appeared to be HLA-restricted, and the HLA associations seemed to be driven largely by CMV exposure. A later analysis found that HLA-associated TCR beta chains were more clonally expanded and had lower generation probabilities than equally common non-associated chains. Presence/absence analyses assumed roughly uniform sequencing depth across donors, an assumption that may not hold. Because counts were too low, roughly 18 rarely observed V segments, including chromosome 9 orphons, were left out of the earlier analysis of 587 of the donors. Most TCR sequences were seen in very few donors, while some public TCRs were found in many individuals. An association between a missense DCLRE1C variant and V-gene and J-gene trimming of TCR beta chains was found in a later genetic analysis and replicated in an independent cohort. When HLA alleles, especially DR and DQ, strongly co-occurred, attributing TCR associations to individual alleles was difficult. A further reported finding was that TCR beta sequences accurately predicted the HLA-A and HLA-B alleles for most subjects in the first cohort. HLA typing was unavailable for some donors at each locus, so association tests used only the typed subset. A later analysis associated 16,951 TCR beta sequences with specific HLA alleles at a false discovery rate of 0.05. A few of the identified cytomegalovirus-associated TCR beta chains were confirmed in vitro to be specific for cytomegalovirus antigens. Linkage disequilibrium might explain the correlated functional status among segregating V segments, but an unknown experimental factor could not be ruled out. The authors suggested that the approach could potentially be generalized to other disease states and immunological phenotypes. Because the 87-base-pair reads could not distinguish some IMGT-functional V segments, including TRBV6-2 and TRBV6-3, those segments were excluded. According to a later analysis, TCR association rates differed among HLA loci, with DRB1 alleles showing the most associated TCRs and HLA-C alleles showing the fewest.

The germline V gene (reference sequence) supplies CDR1 SGHNT and CDR2 YYREEE. The CDR3 measures 17 amino acids from cysteine to phenylalanine. Here the CDR3 DNA is all that survives: 51 bases in frame from base 1. For this chain, trimming is 0 bases at the V end and 8 bases at the J end, and the number of junction bases without a gene match is 11. The chain is made from TRBV5-4 and TRBJ2-1; 10 of the junction bases match TRBD2. Sequenced: PBMCs. The clonotype originates from a male donor in good health and CMV-seropositive. The CDR3 reads as follows: CASSLGGERGGAHEQFF. The DNA sequence is given as TGTGCCAGCAGCTTGGGGGGAGAGCGGGGGGGGGCCCATGAGCAGTTCTTC.